What follows are 21 T cell receptor beta chains derived from one specimen sequenced in a study of early T cells in non-severe SARS-CoV-2 infection. MiXCR, applied by TCRdb to the 5' RACE reads, yields one record per CDR3 protein. In the table there are roughly 67,000 distinct CDR3 sequences, 9.5% to 15% of which are singletons. Material: whole blood. The receptor source for this set is an adult who was a healthcare worker with PCR-confirmed SARS-CoV-2 infection or an uninfected control (not recorded which).

The gene calls are TRBV7-2 and TRBJ1-2; a weak D match, TRBD1 (5 bases). V lost 2 bases, J lost 5 bases, and 12 bases lay in between. CDR1 and CDR2 from the germline V gene are SGHTA and FQGNSA. There are 14 residues in the CDR3. The CDR3 is CASSLTRASYGYTF. In DNA, the CDR3 is TGTGCCAGCAGCTTAACCAGGGCTTCATATGGCTACACCTTC.

This clonotype showed up just a few times. This sequence joins TRBV29-1 and TRBJ2-2, with D possibly TRBD1 on 5 matching bases. This CDR3 has 11 residues. Trimming took 6 bases from V and 5 from J, leaving 7 bases between them. CDR1 SQVTM and CDR2 ANQGSEA come from the germline V gene. The CDR3 nucleotides read TGCAGCGTATACAGGACCGGGGAGCTGTTTTTT. This sequence encodes CSVYRTGELFF.

CDR3 bases: TGTGCCAGCAGCCACAGTAACTCCTACGAGCAGTACTTC. It encodes CASSHSNSYEQYF. The V gene is TRBV7-2, the J gene TRBJ2-7; no definite D call. Deletions cut 5 bases from V and 0 bases from J, with 8 bases between. This CDR3 is built from 13 residues. Germline V gives CDR1 SGHTA, CDR2 FQGNSA.

This clonotype occurred a few times. This rearrangement joins TRBV6-6 to TRBJ2-2, with 12 bases identical to TRBD2. J gave up 4 bases and V 1 base, and 7 bases lay outside the gene matches. The CDR3 is made up of 18 amino acids. The germline V gene has CDR1 MNHNY and CDR2 SVGAGI (reference sequence). In DNA form, the CDR3 reads TGTGCCAGCAGTTACTTCCCGACTAGCGGGGGCCCCACCGGGGAGCTGTTTTTT. This sequence encodes CASSYFPTSGGPTGELFF.

The genes are TRBV7-8 and TRBJ1-6, with TRBD1 as a possible D gene (5 bases). CDR1 SGHVS and CDR2 FQNEAQ come from the germline V gene. CDR3 size: 18 residues. The V gene lost 3 bases and the J gene lost 11 bases, with 26 bases spanning the gap. Here the CDR3 DNA reads TGTGCCAGCAGCTTGGGGGTTGGAGGGACCTCCTCTCCTCCACCCCTCCACTTT. It encodes CASSLGVGGTSSPPPLHF.

Ten or more counts support this clonotype. CDR3 region: CASREGPYGYTF. The DNA of the CDR3 is TGTGCCAGCAGAGAAGGCCCCTATGGCTACACCTTC. The chain employs TRBV6-5 and TRBJ1-2; D not resolved. Germline assignment: CDR1 MNHEY and CDR2 SVGAGI. CDR3 length: 12 residues. V lost 6 bases and J 4 bases, leaving 9 bases between the germline ends.

This clonotype has only a few counts. The CDR3 DNA follows: TGTGCCAGCAGTTCATTTACGGACAGGGGGGGTGGCACAGATACGCAGTATTTT. It specifies CASSSFTDRGGGTDTQYF. The V gene is TRBV27, the J gene TRBJ2-3; 10 nucleotides agree with TRBD1. Germline V CDR1 and CDR2: MNHEY, SMNVEV (reference sequence). The CDR3 is 18 amino acids. V was pared by 4 bases and J by 1 base, with 11 bases of the junction left unmatched.

This clonotype has more than one count but fewer than ten. A read error may produce the germline difference seen at one junction end. The chain recombines TRBV7-7 with TRBJ2-1, with a possible D match to TRBD1 (6 bases). Germline V CDR1 and CDR2: SSHAT, FNYEAQ (reference sequence). The CDR3 is 15 residues long. The CDR3 region is CASSLALGQFNEQFF. The CDR3 DNA follows: TGTGCTAGCAGCTTAGCCCTCGGACAGTTCAATGAGCAGTTCTTC. Full variable domain (outside the CDR3, taken from reference TRBV7-7 and TRBJ2-1): GAGVSQSPRYKVTKRGQDVTLRCDPISSHATLYWYQQALGQGPEFLTYFNYEAQPDKSGLPSDRFSAERPEGSISTLTIQRTEQRDSAMYRCASSLALGQFNEQFFGPGTRLTVL.

The chain recombines TRBV11-3 with TRBJ2-2; D may be TRBD1 (6 bases). The CDR3 has 12 amino acids. V lost 4 bases to trimming and J lost 6 bases, with 6 bases between them. Germline CDR1 and CDR2: SGHNT and YENEEA. CDR3 nucleotide sequence: TGTGCCAGCAGCTACAGGGCCGGGGAGCTGTTTTTT. Protein: CASSYRAGELFF. Combining the CDR3 with reference TRBV11-3 and TRBJ2-2 gives the whole variable domain EAGVVQSPRYKIIEKKQPVAFWCNPISGHNTLYWYLQNLGQGPELLIRYENEEAVDDSQLPKDRFSAERLKGVDSTLKIQPAELGDSAVYLCASSYRAGELFFGEGSRLTVL.

This clonotype showed up many times. The chain has TRBV7-2 and TRBJ2-7, with 10 bases that match TRBD1. This CDR3 contains 16 residues. J gave up 6 bases and V 5 bases, and 13 bases lay outside the gene matches. The germline V gene has CDR1 SGHTA and CDR2 FQGNSA. The CDR3 DNA sequence: TGTGCCAGCAGCGAGATCCCGGGACAGGGGATCGGCGAGCAGTACTTC. Translation gives CASSEIPGQGIGEQYF.

V and J are TRBV11-2 and TRBJ1-2; D is possibly TRBD1 (6 bases). The CDR3 extends over 14 amino acids. The V end was cut by 5 bases, the J end by 6 bases, with 16 bases between. Germline loops: CDR1 SGHAT, CDR2 FQNNGV. CDR3: CASSPGGAPDGYTF. CDR3 sequence (DNA): TGTGCCAGCAGCCCCGGGGGGGCGCCTGATGGCTACACCTTC.

This clonotype was seen repeatedly, ten times or more. The chain links TRBV12-3 or TRBV12-4 to TRBJ2-3; D is possibly TRBD2 (7 bases). The CDR3 loop spans 15 amino acids. Trimming stripped 7 bases from V and 2 bases from J, with 16 bases between. The CDR3 nucleotides are TGTGCCAGCACCCTCCGCGGGGGCCCCACAGATACGCAGTATTTT. Protein: CASTLRGGPTDTQYF.

This clonotype has at least ten counts. This rearrangement joins TRBV5-4 to TRBJ1-2; D is perhaps TRBD1 (5 bases). Between the trimmed V and J ends, which lost 0 bases and 5 bases, there was a span of 8 bases. The CDR3 is 13 amino acids. Per germline, CDR1 SGHNT and CDR2 YYREEE (reference sequence). CDR3 amino acids: CASSLAGYYGYTF. CDR3 in DNA: TGTGCCAGCAGCTTGGCAGGGTATTATGGCTACACCTTC.

The gene calls are TRBV6-1 and TRBJ1-6; D is ambiguous. The CDR3 has 14 residues. Germline CDR1 is MNHNS and CDR2 is SASEGT. With 1 base removed from V and 7 bases from J, the gap between germline ends came to 8 bases. The CDR3: CASSEDPENSPLHF. Written as DNA, the CDR3 is TGTGCCAGCAGTGAAGATCCAGAAAATTCACCCCTCCACTTT.

The V call is TRBV7-8, the J call TRBJ2-3; no clear D gene. CDR1 and CDR2 (germline): SGHVS, FQNEAQ. The CDR3 has 13 amino acids. The V end was cut by 0 bases, the J end by 6 bases, with 7 bases between. The CDR3 nucleotides read TGTGCCAGCAGCTTAGCGATGGCGGATACGCAGTATTTT. Its translation is CASSLAMADTQYF.

This clonotype occurred many times. V is TRBV3-1 and J is TRBJ1-6; 8 bases fit TRBD1. With V trimmed by 1 base and J by 3 bases, 5 bases remained unmatched. Germline V gene sequence: CDR1 LGHDT, CDR2 YNNKEL (reference sequence). This CDR3 is 17 amino acids long. This CDR3 reads CASSQARGQDYNSPLHF. DNA of the CDR3: TGTGCCAGCAGCCAAGCCCGGGGACAGGACTATAATTCACCCCTCCACTTT.

V usage is TRBV5-4 and J usage is TRBJ2-5; D is perhaps TRBD2 (5 bases). Trimming took 0 bases from V and 3 from J, leaving 12 bases between them. The CDR3 runs 15 residues. CDR1 SGHNT and CDR2 YYREEE come from the germline V gene (reference sequence). The CDR3 nucleotides read TGTGCCAGCAGCTTGGACACCCGGGGAGAAGAGACCCAGTACTTC. Encoded protein: CASSLDTRGEETQYF. The full variable domain, in which reference TRBV5-4 and TRBJ2-5 provide the parts outside the CDR3, is ETGVTQSPTHLIKTRGQQVTLRCSSQSGHNTVSWYQQALGQGPQFIFQYYREEENGRGNFPPRFSGLQFPNYSSELNVNALELDDSALYLCASSLDTRGEETQYFGPGTRLLVL.

V gene TRBV6-2 or TRBV6-3 combines with J gene TRBJ2-1; 10 nucleotides agree with TRBD2. Per germline, CDR1 MNHEY and CDR2 SVGEGT. This CDR3 spans 13 amino acids. Unmatched junction bases numbered 6, after V lost 8 bases and J lost 8 bases. The CDR3 loop is CASRRLAGDEQFF. Here the CDR3 DNA reads TGTGCCAGCCGTCGACTAGCGGGTGATGAGCAGTTCTTC.

This clonotype was counted many times. The V call is TRBV5-4, the J call TRBJ1-3; no definite D call. Germline V gene lookup returns CDR1 SGHNT and CDR2 YYREEE (reference sequence). The V and J ends lost 5 bases and 5 bases respectively, with 11 bases between them. The CDR3 extends over 13 amino acids. CDR3 sequence: CASSSTGRNTIYF. CDR3 nucleotides: TGTGCCAGCAGTTCTACCGGGAGAAACACCATATATTTT. Full variable domain (remainder filled in from reference TRBV5-4 and TRBJ1-3): ETGVTQSPTHLIKTRGQQVTLRCSSQSGHNTVSWYQQALGQGPQFIFQYYREEENGRGNFPPRFSGLQFPNYSSELNVNALELDDSALYLCASSSTGRNTIYFGEGSWLTVV.

J is TRBJ1-6 and V is TRBV19; D not resolved. V lost 7 bases and J lost 7, with 14 bases in between. Germline CDR1 is LNHDA and CDR2 is SQIVND (reference sequence). This CDR3 spans 14 amino acids. Here the CDR3 reads CASTQTVGNSPLHF. The CDR3 nucleotides are TGTGCCAGTACCCAGACGGTGGGCAATTCACCCCTCCACTTT.

In this sample, this clonotype turned up a few times. This rearrangement joins TRBV12-3 or TRBV12-4 to TRBJ1-1; D remains unclear. CDR3 length: 12 amino acids. Trimming shortened V by 10 bases and J by 5 bases, and 14 bases separated the two germline ends. As DNA, the CDR3 is TGTGCCACCCAAGAAGTTCGAACTGAAGCTTTCTTT. Translating gives CATQEVRTEAFF.